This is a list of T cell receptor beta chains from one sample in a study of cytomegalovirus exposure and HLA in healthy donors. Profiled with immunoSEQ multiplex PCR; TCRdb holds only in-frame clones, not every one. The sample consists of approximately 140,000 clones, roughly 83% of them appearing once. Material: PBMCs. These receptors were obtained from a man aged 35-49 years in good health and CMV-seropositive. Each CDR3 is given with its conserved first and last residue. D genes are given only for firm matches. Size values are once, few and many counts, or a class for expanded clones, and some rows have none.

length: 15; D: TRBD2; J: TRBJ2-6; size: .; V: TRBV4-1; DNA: TGCGCCAGCAGCCAGCGGGAGCTGGGGGCCAACGTCCTGACTTTC; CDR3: CASSQRELGANVLTF
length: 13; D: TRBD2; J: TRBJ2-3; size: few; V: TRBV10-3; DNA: TGTGCCATCAGTGAGTCGGTGCTAGCGGGATGGTATTTT; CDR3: CAISESVLAGWYF
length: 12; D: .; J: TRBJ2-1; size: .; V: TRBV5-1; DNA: TGCGCCAGCAGCCCGGACACCAGAAGTACGTTCTTC; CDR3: CASSPDTRSTFF
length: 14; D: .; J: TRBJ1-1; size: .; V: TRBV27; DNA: TGTGCCAGCAGTTCCGACGGCGGAAACACTGAAGCTTTCTTT; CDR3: CASSSDGGNTEAFF
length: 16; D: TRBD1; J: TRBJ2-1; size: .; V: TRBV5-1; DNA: TGCGCCAGCAGCTACACCGGGACAGGGGCCGACAATGAGCAGTTCTTC; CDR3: CASSYTGTGADNEQFF
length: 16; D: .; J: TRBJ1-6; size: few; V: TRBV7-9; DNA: TGTGCCAGCAGGGACTTCAGGAGCTCCTATAATTCACCCCTCCACTTT; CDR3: CASRDFRSSYNSPLHF
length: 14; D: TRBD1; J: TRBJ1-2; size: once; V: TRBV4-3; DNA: TGCGCCAGCAGCCAAGACCGGACAGGGGTTGGCTACACCTTC; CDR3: CASSQDRTGVGYTF
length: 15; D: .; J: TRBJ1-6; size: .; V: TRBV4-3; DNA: TGCGCCAGCAGCCAAGGCGCCGACAGAAATTCACCCCTCCACTTT; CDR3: CASSQGADRNSPLHF
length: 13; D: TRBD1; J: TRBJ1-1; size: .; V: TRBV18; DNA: TGTGCCAGCCTACAGGGGCGGGACACTGAAGCTTTCTTT; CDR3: CASLQGRDTEAFF
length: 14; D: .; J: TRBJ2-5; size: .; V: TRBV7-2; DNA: TGTGCCAGCAGCGCCCGACAGATTCAAGAGACCCAGTACTTC; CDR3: CASSARQIQETQYF
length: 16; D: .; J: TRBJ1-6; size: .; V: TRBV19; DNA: TGTGCCAGTAGTGAGGGGTCGGGGGTGAGTAATTCACCCCTCCACTTT; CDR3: CASSEGSGVSNSPLHF
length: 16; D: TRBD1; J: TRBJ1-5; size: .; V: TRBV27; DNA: TGTGCCAGCAGACCGCTCGACAGGGGAGGGAATCAGCCCCAGCATTTT; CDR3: CASRPLDRGGNQPQHF
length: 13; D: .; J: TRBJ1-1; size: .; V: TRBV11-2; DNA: TGTGCCAGCAGCACTTTCCGGGGGACTGAAGCTTTCTTT; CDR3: CASSTFRGTEAFF
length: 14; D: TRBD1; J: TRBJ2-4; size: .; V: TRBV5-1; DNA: TGCGCCAGCAGCCTACAGGGGGTCAAAAACATTCAGTACTTC; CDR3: CASSLQGVKNIQYF
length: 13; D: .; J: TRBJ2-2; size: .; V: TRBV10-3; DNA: TGTGCCATCAGTGAGTTATATAGCGGGGAGCTGTTTTTT; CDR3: CAISELYSGELFF
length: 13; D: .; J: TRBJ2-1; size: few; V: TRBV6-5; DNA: TGTGCCAGCATTCCCCGGTCGTACAATGAGCAGTTCTTC; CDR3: CASIPRSYNEQFF
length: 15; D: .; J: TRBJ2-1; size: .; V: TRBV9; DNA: TGTGCCAGCAGCGTATTCTATAGCTCCTACAATGAGCAGTTCTTC; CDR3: CASSVFYSSYNEQFF
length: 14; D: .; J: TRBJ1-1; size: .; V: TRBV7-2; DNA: TGTGCCAGCAGCTTAGCCACCGGGAACACTGAAGCTTTCTTT; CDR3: CASSLATGNTEAFF
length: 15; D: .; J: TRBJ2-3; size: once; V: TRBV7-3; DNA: TGTGCCAGCAGCTTAATGGCGGGTAGCACAGATACGCAGTATTTT; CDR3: CASSLMAGSTDTQYF
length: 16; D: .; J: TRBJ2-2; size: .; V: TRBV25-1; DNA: TGTGCCAGCAGTGGTTACAGGAAATCAGGGGCCGGGGAGCTGTTTTTT; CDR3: CASSGYRKSGAGELFF